This record covers a single TCR beta chain. Antigen: not known. These data originate in a study of T cell responses to AZD1222 COVID-19 vaccine. Sequenced by immunoSEQ multiplex PCR; TCRdb stores in-frame clones only, minus some. The table lists around 200,000 clones, 90% to 95% of them singletons, with approximately 1.5% in the top ten. The CDR3 is 14 residues long. V was clipped by 0 bases and J by 5 bases, with 9 bases between them. Germline CDR1 SGDLS, CDR2 YYNGEE. Broader study findings: Clonal diversity was possibly underestimated, and white British individuals and females predominated among donors.

The V and J genes are TRBV9 and TRBJ2-1, with D possibly being TRBD1 or TRBD2 (5 bases each). Sample: peripheral blood, taken 28 days after the second AZD1222 dose. This sequence originates from an adult who received the AZD1222 COVID-19 vaccine. CDR3 amino acids: CASSVGDADNEQFF. CDR3 nucleotides: TGTGCCAGCAGCGTAGGGGACGCAGACAATGAGCAGTTCTTC. The full variable domain, completed using reference TRBV9 and TRBJ2-1, is DSGVTQTPKHLITATGQRVTLRCSPRSGDLSVYWYQQSLDQGLQFLIQYYNGEERAKGNILERFSAQQFPDLHSELNLSSLELGDSALYFCASSVGDADNEQFFGPGTRLTVL.